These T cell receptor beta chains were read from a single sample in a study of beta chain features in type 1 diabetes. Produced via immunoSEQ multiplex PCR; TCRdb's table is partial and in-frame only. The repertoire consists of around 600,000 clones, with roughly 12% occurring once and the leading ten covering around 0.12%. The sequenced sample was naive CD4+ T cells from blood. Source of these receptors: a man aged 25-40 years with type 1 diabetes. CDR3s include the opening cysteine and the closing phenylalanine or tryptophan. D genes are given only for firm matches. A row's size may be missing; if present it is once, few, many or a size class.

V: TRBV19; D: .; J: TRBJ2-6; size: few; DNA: TGTGCCAGTAGTATTGCGACTGGGGCCAACGTCCTGACTTTC; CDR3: CASSIATGANVLTF
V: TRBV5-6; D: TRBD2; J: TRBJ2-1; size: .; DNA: TGTGCCAGCAGCTTGTATTCATCGGGGGGCTACAATGAGCAGTTCTTC; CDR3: CASSLYSSGGYNEQFF
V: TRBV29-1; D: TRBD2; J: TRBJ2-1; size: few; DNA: TGCAGCGTCATAAGCGGGGCTCGGGACAATGAGCAGTTCTTC; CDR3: CSVISGARDNEQFF
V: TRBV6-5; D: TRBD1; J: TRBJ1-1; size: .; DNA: TGTGCCAGCAGTTATGGGACAGGGAACACTGAAGCTTTCTTT; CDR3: CASSYGTGNTEAFF
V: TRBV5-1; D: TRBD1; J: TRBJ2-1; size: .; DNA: TGCGCCAGCAGCGCGGACAGGACCAATGAGCAGTTCTTC; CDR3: CASSADRTNEQFF
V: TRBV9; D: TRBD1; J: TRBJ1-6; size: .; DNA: TGTGCCAGCAGCCGGACAGGCGGTAATTCACCCCTCCACTTT; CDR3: CASSRTGGNSPLHF
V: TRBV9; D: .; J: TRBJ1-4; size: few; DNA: TGTGCCAGCAGCTTCGGATGGCAGCCTAATGAAAAACTGTTTTTT; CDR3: CASSFGWQPNEKLFF
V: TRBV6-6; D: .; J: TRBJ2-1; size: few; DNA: TGTGCCAGCAGGCCGGAAAACAATGAGCAGTTCTTC; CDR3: CASRPENNEQFF
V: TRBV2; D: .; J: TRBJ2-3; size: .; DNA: TGTGCCAGCAGTGCCCAGCTACACCTCACAGATACGCAGTATTTT; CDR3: CASSAQLHLTDTQYF
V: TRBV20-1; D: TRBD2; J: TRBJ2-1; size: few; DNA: TGCAGTGCTGGGAGGGGTAATGAGCAGTTCTTC; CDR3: CSAGRGNEQFF
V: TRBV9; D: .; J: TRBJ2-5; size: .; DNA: TGTGCCAGCAGCGTAGCGGGGTACGAGACCCAGTACTTC; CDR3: CASSVAGYETQYF
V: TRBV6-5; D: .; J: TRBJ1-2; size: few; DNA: TGTGCCAGCAGTTACTCGACAACAGGGACTTACTATGGCTACACCTTC; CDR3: CASSYSTTGTYYGYTF
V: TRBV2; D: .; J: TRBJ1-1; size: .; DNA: TGTGCCAGCAGTGATGACAACACTGAAGCTTTCTTT; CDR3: CASSDDNTEAFF
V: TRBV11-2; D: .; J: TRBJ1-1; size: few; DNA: TGTGCCAGCAGCTTAGTACGGGTCCTGAACACTGAAGCTTTCTTT; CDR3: CASSLVRVLNTEAFF
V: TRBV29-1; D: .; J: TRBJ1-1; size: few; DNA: TGCAGCGTTGGAAGAAGCCCGAACACTGAAGCTTTCTTT; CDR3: CSVGRSPNTEAFF
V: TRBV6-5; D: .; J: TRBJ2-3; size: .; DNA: TGTGCCAGCAGTCGGTGGGATCCCCCAGATACGCAGTATTTT; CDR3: CASSRWDPPDTQYF
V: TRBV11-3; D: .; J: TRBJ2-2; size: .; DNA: TGTGCCAGCTCCAGAGGGCCCGGGGAGCTGTTTTTT; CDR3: CASSRGPGELFF
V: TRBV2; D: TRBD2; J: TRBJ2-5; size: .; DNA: TGTGCCAGCAGTGAAATAAGACGGACTAGCGGGGGGGTGGAGACCCAGTACTTC; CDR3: CASSEIRRTSGGVETQYF
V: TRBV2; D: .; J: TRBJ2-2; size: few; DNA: TGTGCCAGCAGACCCCAGGGGACCGGGGAGCTGTTTTTT; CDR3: CASRPQGTGELFF
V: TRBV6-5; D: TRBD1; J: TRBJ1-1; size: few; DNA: TGTGCCAGCAGTAGGGGACAGGTGGGCACTGAAGCTTTCTTT; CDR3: CASSRGQVGTEAFF
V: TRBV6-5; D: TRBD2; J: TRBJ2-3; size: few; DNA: TGTGCCAGCAGTGGGCTAGCGGGCACAGATACGCAGTATTTT; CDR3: CASSGLAGTDTQYF
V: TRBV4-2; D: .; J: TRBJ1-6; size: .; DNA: TGTGCCAGCAGCCAAGTAAGGGCTAATAATTCACCCCTCCACTTT; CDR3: CASSQVRANNSPLHF
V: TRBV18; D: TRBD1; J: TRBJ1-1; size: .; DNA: TGTGCCAGCTCACCTTCCGCACCAGGGGGAAGGGACACTGAAGCTTTCTTT; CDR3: CASSPSAPGGRDTEAFF
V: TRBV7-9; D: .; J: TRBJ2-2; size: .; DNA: TGTGCCAGCAGCTTTTGGCAGGGAAGGGCCGGGGAGCTGTTTTTT; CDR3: CASSFWQGRAGELFF
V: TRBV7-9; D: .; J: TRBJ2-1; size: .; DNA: TGTGCCAGCAGCGCTTATCTGGTCTACAATGAGCAGTTCTTC; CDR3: CASSAYLVYNEQFF
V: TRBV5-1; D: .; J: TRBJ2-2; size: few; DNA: TGCGCCAGCAGCCAATCCACAGGGACCGGGGAGCTGTTTTTT; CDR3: CASSQSTGTGELFF
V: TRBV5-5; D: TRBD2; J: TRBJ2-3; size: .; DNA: TGTGCCAGCAGCTTGGCCTCGACTAGCCCAGATACGCAGTATTTT; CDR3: CASSLASTSPDTQYF
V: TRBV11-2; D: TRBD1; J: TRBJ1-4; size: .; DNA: TGTGCCAGCAGCCCGGGACAGTATAATGAAAAACTGTTTTTT; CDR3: CASSPGQYNEKLFF
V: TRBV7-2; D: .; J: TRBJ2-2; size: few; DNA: TGTGCCAGCAGCTTAGCGTGGGACACCGGGGAGCTGTTTTTT; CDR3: CASSLAWDTGELFF
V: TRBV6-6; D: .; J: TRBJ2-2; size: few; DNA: TGTGCCAGCGGGGTGCTTGGCGGGGAGCTGTTTTTT; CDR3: CASGVLGGELFF
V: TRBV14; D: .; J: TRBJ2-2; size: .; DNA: TGTGCCAGCAGCCCATCGGGGGCTAACACCGGGGAGCTGTTTTTT; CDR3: CASSPSGANTGELFF
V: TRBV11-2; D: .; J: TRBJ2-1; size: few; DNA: TGTGCCAGCAGCTTGTCAAGTGCTAGCTACAATGAGCAGTTCTTC; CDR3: CASSLSSASYNEQFF
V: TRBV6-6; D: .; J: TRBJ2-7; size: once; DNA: TGTGCCAGCAGTTCCACGGGAGCTGAGAACTCCTACGAGCAGTACTTC; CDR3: CASSSTGAENSYEQYF